The present entry profiles one T cell receptor (beta chain) with its context. This clonotype is medium-sized (0.01 to 0.1%) in its sample. Its specific antigen is unknown. The record has no base qualities; no much larger clone is one base away. These data belong to a study (dated by TCRdb to the early 2010s). The CDR3 goes from the cysteine to the phenylalanine over 17 residues. The kept DNA is CDR3 alone, 51 bases in frame from the first base. CDR1 and CDR2 were assigned from the germline V gene (reference sequence) as DFQATT and SNEGSKA. The germline V and J ends show losses of 0 bases and 7 bases respectively, and no gene match explains 12 bases of the junction. Data came from an Illumina Genome Analyzer IIx. Through fastp at Q25 and MiXCR, TCRdb rebuilt clones from the public reads, retaining in-frame beta chains. Each CDR3 protein gets just one entry, which takes the most common genes and DNA from the rows behind it. A total of about 7,100 distinct CDR3 sequences appear in this sample, more than 25% of them only once. About a fifth of the sample is held by the ten biggest clonotypes.

This sequence was found in a human donor. The source material was blood. The chain uses TRBV20-1 and TRBJ2-5, with 12 bases aligning to TRBD2. The CDR3 reads as follows: CSARDGRLAGEGGTQYF. The DNA is TGCAGTGCTAGAGATGGAAGACTAGCGGGAGAGGGTGGGACCCAGTACTTC.